This section outlines one TCR beta chain sequence together with its context. The CDR3 consists of 17 residues. After removal of 3 bases from V and 6 bases from J, the junction contained 11 bases not matched to a gene. Germline loops: CDR1 DFQATT, CDR2 SNEGSKA (reference sequence). The sample originates from a study of blood T cell repertoires in COVID-19. Study at large: Samples came from the United States, Italy and Spain, spanning acute and convalescent COVID-19.

Clones were sequenced by immunoSEQ multiplex PCR, and TCRdb holds only the in-frame ones, with some missing. The sample holds around 140,000 clones, approximately 86% seen once. The sequence was obtained from a woman between 45 and 60 years old with acute or convalescent COVID-19. Sequenced: peripheral blood. The V and J genes are TRBV20-1 and TRBJ2-2, with 12 bases fitting TRBD2. Written as DNA, the CDR3 is TGCAGTGCTAGTCTTAGACTAGCGGGAGATTCCGCCGGGGAGCTGTTTTTT. It codes for CSASLRLAGDSAGELFF.